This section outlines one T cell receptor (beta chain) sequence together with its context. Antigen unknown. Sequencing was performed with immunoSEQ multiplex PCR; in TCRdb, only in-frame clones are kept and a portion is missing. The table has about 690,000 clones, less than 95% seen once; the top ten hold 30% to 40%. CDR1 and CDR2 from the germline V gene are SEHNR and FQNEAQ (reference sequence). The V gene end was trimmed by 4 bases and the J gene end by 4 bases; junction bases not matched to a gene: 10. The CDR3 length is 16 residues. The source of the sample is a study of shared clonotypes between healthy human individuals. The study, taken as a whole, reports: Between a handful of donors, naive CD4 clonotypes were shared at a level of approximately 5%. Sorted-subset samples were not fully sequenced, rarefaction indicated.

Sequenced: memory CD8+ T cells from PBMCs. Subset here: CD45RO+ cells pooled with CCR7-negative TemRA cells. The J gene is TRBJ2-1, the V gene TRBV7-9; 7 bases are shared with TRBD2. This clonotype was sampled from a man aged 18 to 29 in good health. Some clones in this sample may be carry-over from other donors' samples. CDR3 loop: CASSSTSGEKYNEQFF. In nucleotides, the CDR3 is TGTGCCAGCAGCTCTACCAGCGGGGAAAAATACAATGAGCAGTTCTTC.